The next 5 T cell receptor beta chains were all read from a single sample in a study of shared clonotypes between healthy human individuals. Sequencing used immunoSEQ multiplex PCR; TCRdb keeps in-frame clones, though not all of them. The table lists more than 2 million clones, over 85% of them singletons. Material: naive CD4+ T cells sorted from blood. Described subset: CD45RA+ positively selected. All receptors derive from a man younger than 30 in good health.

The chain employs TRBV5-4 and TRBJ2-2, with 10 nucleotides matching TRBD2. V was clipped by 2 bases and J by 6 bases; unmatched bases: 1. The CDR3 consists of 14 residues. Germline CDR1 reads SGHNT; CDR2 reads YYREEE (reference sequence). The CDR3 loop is CASSLAGGSGELFF. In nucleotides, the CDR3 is TGTGCCAGCAGCTTAGCGGGAGGGTCCGGGGAGCTGTTTTTT.

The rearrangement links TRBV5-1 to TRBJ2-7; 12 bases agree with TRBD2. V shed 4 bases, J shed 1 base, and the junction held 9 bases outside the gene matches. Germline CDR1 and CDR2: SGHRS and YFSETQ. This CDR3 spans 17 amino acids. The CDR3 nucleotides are TGCGCCAGCAGCCTTCCTAGCGGGAGGGAGTTGTCCTACGAGCAGTACTTC. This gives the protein CASSLPSGRELSYEQYF.

CDR3 loop: CASSLGLQDESQITQYF. The CDR3 region has the DNA TGTGCCAGCAGCTTAGGCTTACAGGATGAGTCACAGATAACGCAGTATTTT. V usage is TRBV11-2 and J usage is TRBJ2-3; maybe TRBD1 (5 bases). The germline V and J ends were trimmed by 1 base and 9 bases, with 23 bases remaining between them. Germline V CDR1 and CDR2: SGHAT, FQNNGV. The CDR3 loop spans 17 amino acids.

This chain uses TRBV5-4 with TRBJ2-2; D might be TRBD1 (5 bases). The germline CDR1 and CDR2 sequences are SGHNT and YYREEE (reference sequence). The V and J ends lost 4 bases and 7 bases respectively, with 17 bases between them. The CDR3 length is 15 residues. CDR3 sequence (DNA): TGTGCCAGCAGCCCAGCCGCTGGGGCCTTCGGGGAGCTGTTTTTT. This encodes CASSPAAGAFGELFF.

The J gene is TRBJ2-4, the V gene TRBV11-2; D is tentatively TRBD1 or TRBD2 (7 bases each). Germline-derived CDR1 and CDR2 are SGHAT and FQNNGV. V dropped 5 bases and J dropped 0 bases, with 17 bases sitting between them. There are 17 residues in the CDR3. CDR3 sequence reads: CASSPRAGQLAKNIQYF. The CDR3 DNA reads TGTGCCAGCAGCCCGCGAGCGGGACAGCTAGCCAAAAACATTCAGTACTTC.